This T cell receptor beta chain was recovered during a study of shared clonotypes between healthy human individuals. Study background: Three CD4 naive, three CD4 memory, two CD8 naive and one CD8 memory plate were used per donor. The study's findings and limits: How much donors shared clonotypes was expected to be affected by sequencing depth. With a handful of donors compared, around 5.4% of naive CD4 clonotypes were shared. Lower generation probabilities were found for non-shared clonotypes than for those shared by all four donors.

Repertoires were generated with immunoSEQ multiplex PCR, while TCRdb's copy carries only in-frame clones and drops some. The sample comprises some 2.1 million clones, about 95% of which are singletons, and around 1.1% rests with the top ten. Germline V lookup: CDR1 MGHRA, CDR2 YSYEKL. This CDR3 contains 15 residues. Trimming cost V 3 bases and J 0 bases; bases outside gene matches: 4. Note on this clone: Its target is unknown.

CD45RO-negative, CCR7-positively selected cells formed the naive CD8 fraction, excluding terminally differentiated effector memory CD45RA+ cells. This clonotype was obtained from a man aged 18 to 30 in good health. J is TRBJ1-1 and V is TRBV4-1, with TRBD1 identical over 7 bases. What was sequenced was naive CD8+ T cells sorted from blood. The CDR3 region has the DNA TGCGCCAGCAGCCAGGCGGGACAGTTGAACACTGAAGCTTTCTTT. Residues: CASSQAGQLNTEAFF.